This T cell receptor beta chain was obtained from a study of shared clonotypes between healthy human individuals. Germline CDR1 MNHNS, CDR2 SASEGT. The CDR3 has 13 residues. The ends were cut back, 5 bases at V and 6 bases at J, with 10 bases in the middle. The study used about 100 million PBMCs per unsorted sample for genomic DNA. On ten immunoSEQ deep assay plates, unsorted PBMC DNA was sequenced. The table came from immunoSEQ multiplex PCR; TCRdb's copy has only in-frame clones and leaves some out. The sample consists of some 480,000 clones, around three quarters of them appearing once. This clonotype was obtained from a woman in her thirties or forties in good health. Some clones in this sample may be carry-over from other donors' samples. Sequencing input: PBMCs. The genes are TRBV6-1 and TRBJ2-2, with D tentatively TRBD1 (6 bases). CDR3 bases: TGTGCCAGCAGTCCCTGGGGGCCCGGGGAGCTGTTTTTT. Translating gives CASSPWGPGELFF.